Here is one T cell receptor beta chain with its context. Its antigen is not known. Repertoires were generated with immunoSEQ multiplex PCR, while TCRdb's copy carries only in-frame clones and drops some. The sample yields tens of thousands of clones, approximately 85% seen once. These data are taken from a study of OX40 agonist ivuxolimab in advanced cancers. Across the study: Three patients, one with hepatocellular carcinoma and two with cutaneous melanoma, achieved partial responses. Study outcomes and limitations: Both blood CD4+ and CD8+ T cells showed clonal growth by week 6 at 0.1 to 3.0 mg/kg. Expanded clones were, on average, more numerous among CD8+ T cells than CD4+. Also showing low normalized T-cell clonal expansion were some of the nonresponders.

The junction had 13 bases not matched to a gene; V was cut back by 8 bases and J by 7 bases. CDR3 length: 15 residues. CDR1 is MNHEY, CDR2 SMNVEV, per germline (reference sequence). The material sequenced was CD4+ or CD8+ T cells sorted from blood, taken in a trial of the OX40 agonist ivuxolimab. The receptor's source is an adult with an advanced solid tumor such as melanoma, head and neck, liver or kidney cancer. The rearrangement links TRBV27 to TRBJ1-5; 8 bases agree with TRBD1. The CDR3 is CASGGIGQGGQPQHF. The DNA for the CDR3 is TGTGCCAGCGGGGGGATCGGACAGGGAGGGCAGCCCCAGCATTTT.